This T cell receptor (beta chain) emerged from a study of cytomegalovirus exposure and HLA in healthy donors. Amplification used 60 Vbeta primers and 13 Jbeta primers. Generated by immunoSEQ multiplex PCR, the TCRdb table keeps only in-frame clones and is missing some. The table has roughly 160,000 clones, about two thirds seen once. The CDR3 is 18 residues long. CDR1 SGHRS and CDR2 YFSETQ come from the germline V gene. Study results and limitations: Compared with the roughly 700-donor mean, an Asian-associated ancestry cluster reportedly had fewer N-insertions, according to a later analysis. Differences between HLA loci emerged in a later analysis of TCR association rates, with DRB1 most and HLA-C fewest. Most TCR sequences were seen very rarely across donors, but some public TCRs occurred in many.

This clone was seen once. Its antigen is unidentified. Sequenced input: PBMCs. The V and J genes are TRBV5-1 and TRBJ2-5; 10 nucleotides line up with TRBD1. The J call may be mistaken, given a closer DNA end match to TRBJ2-7. This receptor was identified in a woman in her twenties or thirties in good health and CMV-seronegative. CDR3 in amino acids: CASSLLLVGTGVSLEQYF. For the CDR3, the DNA is TGCGCCAGCAGCTTACTCTTAGTAGGGACAGGGGTTTCCCTCGAGCAGTACTTC.